This T cell receptor beta chain was obtained from a study of OX40 agonist ivuxolimab in advanced cancers. In the study overall: The study enrolled dose-escalation patients with hepatocellular carcinoma, melanoma, renal cell or head and neck cancer. Anti-PD-1, anti-PD-L1 or anti-CTLA-4 therapy given earlier was allowed, and roughly 38% had some. Partial response was recorded in three patients: one hepatocellular carcinoma and two cutaneous melanoma cases.

Samples of blood were obtained at baseline, on cycle 4 day 1, and on cycle 7 day 1. V lost 3 bases and J 7 bases, leaving 13 bases between the germline ends. The CDR3 contains 13 residues. Germline lookup yields CDR1 KGHSH and CDR2 LQKENI. The table came from immunoSEQ multiplex PCR; TCRdb's copy has only in-frame clones and leaves some out. The sample lists about 79,000 clones; about nine tenths were seen once. The clonotype comes from an adult with an advanced solid tumor such as melanoma, head and neck, liver or kidney cancer. This specimen consisted of CD4+ or CD8+ T cells sorted from blood, obtained in a trial of the OX40 agonist ivuxolimab. V usage is TRBV18 and J usage is TRBJ2-7, with D perhaps being TRBD1 or TRBD2 (6 bases each). In DNA, the CDR3 is TGTGCCAGCTCACCGATTGAGGGGGGTGAGCAGTACTTC. It is translated as CASSPIEGGEQYF.